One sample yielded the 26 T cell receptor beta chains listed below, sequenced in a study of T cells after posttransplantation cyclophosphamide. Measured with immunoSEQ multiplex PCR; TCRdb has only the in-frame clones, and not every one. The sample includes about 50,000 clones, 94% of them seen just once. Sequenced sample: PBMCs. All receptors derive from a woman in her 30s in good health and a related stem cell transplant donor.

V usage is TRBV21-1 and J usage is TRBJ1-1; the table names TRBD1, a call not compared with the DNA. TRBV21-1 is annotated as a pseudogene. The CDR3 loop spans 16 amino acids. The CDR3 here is CASSKMEDRNYTEAFF. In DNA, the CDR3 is TGTGCCAGCAGCAAAATGGAGGACAGGAATTACACTGAAGCTTTCTTT.

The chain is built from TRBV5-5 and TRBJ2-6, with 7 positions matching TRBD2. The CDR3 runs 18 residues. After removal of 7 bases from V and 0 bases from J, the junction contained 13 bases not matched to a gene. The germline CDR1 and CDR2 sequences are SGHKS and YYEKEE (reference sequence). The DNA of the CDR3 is TGTGCCAGCCGGGGGGAGGCAGGTGTTGGCTCTGGGGCCAACGTCCTGACTTTC. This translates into CASRGEAGVGSGANVLTF.

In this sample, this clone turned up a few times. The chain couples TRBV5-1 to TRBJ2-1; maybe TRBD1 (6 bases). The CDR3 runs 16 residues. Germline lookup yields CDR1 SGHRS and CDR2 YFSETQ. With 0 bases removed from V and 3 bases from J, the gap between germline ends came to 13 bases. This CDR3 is CASSLGGGSDYNEQFF. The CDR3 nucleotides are TGCGCCAGCAGCTTGGGTGGGGGCTCGGACTACAATGAGCAGTTCTTC.

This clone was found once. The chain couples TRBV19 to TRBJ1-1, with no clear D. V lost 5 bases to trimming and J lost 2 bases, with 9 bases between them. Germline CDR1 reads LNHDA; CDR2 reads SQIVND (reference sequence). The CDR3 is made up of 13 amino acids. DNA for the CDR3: TGTGCCAGTAGTTTTCAGGAAAACACTGAAGCTTTCTTT. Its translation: CASSFQENTEAFF.

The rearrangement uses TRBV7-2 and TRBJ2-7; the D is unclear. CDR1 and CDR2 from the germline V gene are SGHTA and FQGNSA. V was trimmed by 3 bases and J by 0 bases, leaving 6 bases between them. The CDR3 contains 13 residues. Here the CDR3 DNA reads TGTGCCAGCAGCTTGTTCCGCTCCTACGAGCAGTACTTC. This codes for CASSLFRSYEQYF.

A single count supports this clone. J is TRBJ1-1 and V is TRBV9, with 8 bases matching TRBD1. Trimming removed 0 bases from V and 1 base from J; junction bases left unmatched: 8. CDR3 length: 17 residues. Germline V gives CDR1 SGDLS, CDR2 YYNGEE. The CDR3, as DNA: TGTGCCAGCAGCGTAGCGGTAGGGACAGGAGAGAACACTGAAGCTTTCTTT. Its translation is CASSVAVGTGENTEAFF.

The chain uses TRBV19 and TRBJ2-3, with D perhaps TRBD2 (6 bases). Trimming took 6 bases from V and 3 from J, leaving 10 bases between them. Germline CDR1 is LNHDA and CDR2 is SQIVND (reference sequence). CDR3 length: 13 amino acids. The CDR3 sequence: CASSVGRTDTQYF. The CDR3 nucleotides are TGTGCCAGTAGCGTGGGGAGGACAGATACGCAGTATTTT.

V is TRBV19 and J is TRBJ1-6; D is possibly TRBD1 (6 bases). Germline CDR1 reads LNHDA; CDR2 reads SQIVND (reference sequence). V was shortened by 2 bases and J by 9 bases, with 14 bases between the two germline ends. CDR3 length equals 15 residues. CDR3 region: CASSINPDRFSPLHF. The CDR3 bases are TGTGCCAGTAGTATAAACCCCGACAGGTTTTCACCCCTCCACTTT.

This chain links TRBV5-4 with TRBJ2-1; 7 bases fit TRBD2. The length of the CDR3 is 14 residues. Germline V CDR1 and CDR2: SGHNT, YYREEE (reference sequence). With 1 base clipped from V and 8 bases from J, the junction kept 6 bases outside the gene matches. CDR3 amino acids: CASSLTSGVYEQFF. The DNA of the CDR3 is TGTGCCAGCAGCTTGACAAGCGGGGTATATGAGCAGTTCTTC.

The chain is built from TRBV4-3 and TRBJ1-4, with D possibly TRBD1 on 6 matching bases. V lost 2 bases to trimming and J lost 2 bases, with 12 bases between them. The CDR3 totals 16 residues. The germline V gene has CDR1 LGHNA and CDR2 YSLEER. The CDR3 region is CASSQSPQGTNEKLFF. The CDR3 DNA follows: TGCGCCAGCAGCCAAAGCCCCCAGGGGACTAATGAAAAACTGTTTTTT.

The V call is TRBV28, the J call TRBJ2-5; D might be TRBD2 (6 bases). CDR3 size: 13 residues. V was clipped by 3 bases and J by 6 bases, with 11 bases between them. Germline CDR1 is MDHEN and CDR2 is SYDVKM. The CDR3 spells CASSFGSQQTQYF. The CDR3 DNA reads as TGTGCCAGCAGTTTCGGGAGCCAGCAGACCCAGTACTTC.

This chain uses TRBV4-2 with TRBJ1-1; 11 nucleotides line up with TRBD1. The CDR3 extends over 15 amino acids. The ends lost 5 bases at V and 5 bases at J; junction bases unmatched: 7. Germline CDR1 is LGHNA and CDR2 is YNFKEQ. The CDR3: CASSYGQGAETEAFF. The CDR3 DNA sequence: TGTGCCAGCAGCTACGGACAGGGGGCAGAAACTGAAGCTTTCTTT.

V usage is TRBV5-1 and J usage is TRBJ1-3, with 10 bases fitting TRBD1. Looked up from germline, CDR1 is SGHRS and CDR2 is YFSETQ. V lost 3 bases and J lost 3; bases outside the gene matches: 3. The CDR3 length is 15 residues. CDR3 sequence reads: CASSSGQGGGNTIYF. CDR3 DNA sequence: TGCGCCAGCAGCTCCGGACAGGGGGGTGGAAACACCATATATTTT.

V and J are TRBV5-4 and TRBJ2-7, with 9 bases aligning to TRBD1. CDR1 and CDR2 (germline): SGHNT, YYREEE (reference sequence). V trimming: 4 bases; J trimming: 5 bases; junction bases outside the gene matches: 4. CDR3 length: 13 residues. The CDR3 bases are TGTGCCAGCAGCCTGGACAGGGGCCACGAGCAGTACTTC. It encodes CASSLDRGHEQYF.

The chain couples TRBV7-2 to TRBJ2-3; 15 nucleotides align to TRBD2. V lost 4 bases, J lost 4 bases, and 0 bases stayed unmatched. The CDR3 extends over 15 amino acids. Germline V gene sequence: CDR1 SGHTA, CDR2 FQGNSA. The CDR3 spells CASSWTSGGADTQYF. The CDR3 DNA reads TGTGCCAGCAGCTGGACTAGCGGGGGGGCAGATACGCAGTATTTT.

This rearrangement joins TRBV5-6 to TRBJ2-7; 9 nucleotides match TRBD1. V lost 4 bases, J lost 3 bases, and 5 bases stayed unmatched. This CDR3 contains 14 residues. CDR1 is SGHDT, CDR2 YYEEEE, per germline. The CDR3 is CASSPGTGNYEQYF. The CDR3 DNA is TGTGCCAGCAGCCCGGGGACAGGGAACTACGAGCAGTACTTC.

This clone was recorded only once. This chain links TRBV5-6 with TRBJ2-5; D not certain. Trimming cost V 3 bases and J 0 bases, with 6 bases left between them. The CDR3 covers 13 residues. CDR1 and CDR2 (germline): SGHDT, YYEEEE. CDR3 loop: CASSSSYQETQYF. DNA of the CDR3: TGTGCCAGCAGCTCGAGCTACCAAGAGACCCAGTACTTC.

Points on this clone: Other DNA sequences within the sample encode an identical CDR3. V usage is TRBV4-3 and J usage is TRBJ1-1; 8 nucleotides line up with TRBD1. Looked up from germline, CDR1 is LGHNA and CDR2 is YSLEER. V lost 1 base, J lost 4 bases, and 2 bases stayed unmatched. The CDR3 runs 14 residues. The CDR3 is CASSQVDRGTEAFF. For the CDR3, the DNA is TGCGCCAGCAGCCAAGTCGACAGGGGCACTGAAGCTTTCTTT.

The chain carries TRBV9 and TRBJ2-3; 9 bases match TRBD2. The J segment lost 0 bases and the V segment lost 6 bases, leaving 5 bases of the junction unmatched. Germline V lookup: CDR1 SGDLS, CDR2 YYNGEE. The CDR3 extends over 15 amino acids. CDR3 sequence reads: CASMASGASTDTQYF. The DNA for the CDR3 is TGTGCCAGCATGGCTAGCGGGGCTAGCACAGATACGCAGTATTTT.

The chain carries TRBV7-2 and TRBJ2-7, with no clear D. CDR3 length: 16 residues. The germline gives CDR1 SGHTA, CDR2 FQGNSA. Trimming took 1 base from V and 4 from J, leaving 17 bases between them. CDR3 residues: CASSLESQALVYEQYF. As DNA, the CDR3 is TGTGCCAGCAGCTTAGAATCCCAGGCCCTCGTATACGAGCAGTACTTC.

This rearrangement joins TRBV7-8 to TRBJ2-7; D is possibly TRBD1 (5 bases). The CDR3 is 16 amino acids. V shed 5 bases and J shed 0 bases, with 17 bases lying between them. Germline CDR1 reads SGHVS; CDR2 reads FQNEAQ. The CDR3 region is CASSRQIVTPSYEQYF. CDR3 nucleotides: TGTGCCAGCAGCCGACAGATAGTGACCCCCTCCTACGAGCAGTACTTC.

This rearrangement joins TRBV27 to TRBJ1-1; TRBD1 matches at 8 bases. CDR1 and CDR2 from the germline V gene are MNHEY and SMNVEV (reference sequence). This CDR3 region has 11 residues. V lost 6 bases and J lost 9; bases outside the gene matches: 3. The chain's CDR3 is CASRQGAKAFF. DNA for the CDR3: TGTGCCAGCAGGCAGGGGGCTAAAGCTTTCTTT.

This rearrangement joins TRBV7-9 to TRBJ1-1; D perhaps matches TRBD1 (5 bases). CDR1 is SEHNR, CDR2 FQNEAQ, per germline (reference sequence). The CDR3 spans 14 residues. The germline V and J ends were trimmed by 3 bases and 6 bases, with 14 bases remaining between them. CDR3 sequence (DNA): TGTGCCAGCAGCTTGAAGGGGCGGCCCCCTGAAGCTTTCTTT. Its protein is CASSLKGRPPEAFF.

The CDR3 region is CASSSYSNQPQHF. CDR3 bases: TGTGCCAGCAGCTCCTATAGCAATCAGCCCCAGCATTTT. This chain connects TRBV7-2 to TRBJ1-5; D unresolved. The V end was cut by 4 bases, the J end by 0 bases, with 4 bases between. Germline-derived CDR1 and CDR2 are SGHTA and FQGNSA. This CDR3 spans 13 amino acids.

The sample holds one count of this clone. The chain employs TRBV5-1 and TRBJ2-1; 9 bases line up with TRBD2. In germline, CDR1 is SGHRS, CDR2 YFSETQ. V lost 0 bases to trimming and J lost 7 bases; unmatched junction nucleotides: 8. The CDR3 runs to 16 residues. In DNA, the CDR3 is TGCGCCAGCAGCTTGGCCGGCGGGGGGGCCCAGAATGAGCAGTTCTTC. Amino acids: CASSLAGGGAQNEQFF.

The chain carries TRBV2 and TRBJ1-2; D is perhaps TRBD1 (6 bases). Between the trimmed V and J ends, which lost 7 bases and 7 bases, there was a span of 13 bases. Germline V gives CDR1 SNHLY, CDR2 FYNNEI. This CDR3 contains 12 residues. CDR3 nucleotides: TGTGCCAGCACCGAGGGGGAGAGTGGCTACACCTTC. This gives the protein CASTEGESGYTF.